The TCR beta chain described here comes from a study of control samples from healthy donors and cancer patients. Data came from immunoSEQ multiplex PCR; TCRdb stores just in-frame clones and leaves some out. The sample includes roughly 170,000 clones, around 90% seen only once; the top ten take under 5%. This clone was counted a single time. This CDR3 spans 16 amino acids. V was cut by 1 base and J by 1 base, with 11 bases left in between. Germline-derived CDR1 and CDR2 are LNHDA and SQIVND (reference sequence). This clonotype was sampled from a young woman in good health. Sequencing used blood. The gene calls are TRBV19 and TRBJ1-5; D gene uncertain. The CDR3 here is CASSIGFRASNQPQHF. The DNA for the CDR3 is TGTGCCAGTAGTATAGGATTTCGGGCGAGCAATCAGCCCCAGCATTTT.